This T cell receptor (beta chain) was identified in a study of blood T cell repertoires in COVID-19. Study background: Italy, Spain and the United States were the sources of the convalescent and acute COVID-19 samples.

Sequencing was performed with immunoSEQ multiplex PCR; in TCRdb, only in-frame clones are kept and a portion is missing. The profile shows tens of thousands of clones, roughly 85% of them singletons. This clonotype was obtained from a man between 60 and 75 years old with active or convalescent COVID-19. Sequencing input: peripheral blood.

CDR3 DNA sequence: TGTGCCAGCAGCTTAGCTCGGGTAGCGGGGGACCCCATGGCCCAGTACTTC. As protein: CASSLARVAGDPMAQYF. The chain joins TRBV7-9 to TRBJ2-5; TRBD2 matches 9 bases. This CDR3 region has 17 residues. Trimming cost V 0 bases and J 9 bases; bases outside gene matches: 14. From germline, CDR1 is SEHNR and CDR2 FQNEAQ (reference sequence).